This T cell receptor (beta chain) was sequenced for a study of preoperative IRX-2 immunotherapy in early breast cancer (dated by TCRdb to about 2019). Receptor libraries were prepared by the immunoSEQ multiplex PCR assay. Not all clones reach the TCRdb copy of this immuneACCESS table, which keeps in-frame sequences only. Checked studies attribute under half of the gap to unresolved V genes and leave the rest unexplained. The sample contains around 24,000 clones, around 74% of them found a single time. The ten most abundant clones make up 6.8% of the sample. V is clipped by 6 bases and J by 6 bases, and the sequence between their germline boundaries is 12 bases long. The germline V gene specifies KGHSH as CDR1 and LQKENI as CDR2. Reading from cysteine to phenylalanine, the CDR3 counts 13 amino acids. Here the CDR3 DNA is all that survives: 39 bases in frame from base 1. With respect to this clone: Which antigen it targets is not known. There are no base qualities to consult, and no much larger clone falls within one base.

In light of the paper, this sample's treatment or condition label describes: preoperative locoregional IRX-2 cytokine immunotherapy. The samples were obtained from a phase Ib study that tested preoperative, locoregional IRX-2 cytokine immunotherapy meant to prime immune responses. The donors were early-stage breast cancer patients who were given IRX-2 prior to surgery. The sequence was collected from a human donor with breast cancer. Sequenced material: lymph node tissue, taken after IRX-2 immunotherapy. The V and J genes are TRBV18 and TRBJ2-1; TRBD1 might be the D gene, on 6 matching bases. The CDR3 region: CASSSAGVNEQFF. At the DNA level, the sequence is TGTGCCAGCTCCTCCGCAGGGGTCAATGAGCAGTTCTTC.